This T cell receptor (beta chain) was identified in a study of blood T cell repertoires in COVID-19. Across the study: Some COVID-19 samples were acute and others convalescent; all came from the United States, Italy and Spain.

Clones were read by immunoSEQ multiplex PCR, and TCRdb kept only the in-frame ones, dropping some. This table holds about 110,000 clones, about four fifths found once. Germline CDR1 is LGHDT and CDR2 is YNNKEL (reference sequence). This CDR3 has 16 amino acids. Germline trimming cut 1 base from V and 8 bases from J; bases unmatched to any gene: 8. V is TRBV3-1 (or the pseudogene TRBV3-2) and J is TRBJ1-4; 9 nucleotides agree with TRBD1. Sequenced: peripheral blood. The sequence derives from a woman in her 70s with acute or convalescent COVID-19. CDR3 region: CASSQGAGTGREKLFF. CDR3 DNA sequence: TGTGCCAGCAGCCAAGGAGCCGGGACAGGGCGCGAAAAACTGTTTTTT.